This T cell receptor (beta chain) was retrieved from a study of T cells in women clearing cervical HPV infection. Overall study: HLA type could not be excluded as a confounder.

Germline V gene lookup returns CDR1 LNHDA and CDR2 SQIVND (reference sequence). The CDR3 totals 14 residues. With regard to this clone: Its antigen is still unknown. From the germline J gene comes the end of the CDR3, since the read stops 3 residues before it.

Whole-study findings and limits: Unknown T-cell numbers per sample may underlie the richness differences.

The method was immunoSEQ multiplex PCR; TCRdb's version includes in-frame clones alone and lacks a portion of them. The sample data list fewer than 35,000 clones. The rearrangement uses TRBV19 and TRBJ2-4, with TRBD2 as a possible D gene (6 bases). This TCR was recovered from a woman between 18 and 75 years old with a cervical HPV16 infection that either progressed to CIN3+ or cleared (not recorded which). What was sequenced was blood buffy coat. The sequenced part of the CDR3 DNA is TGTGCCAGTAGTATGCTGGCGGGAAACTATGGT. Amino acid sequence: CASSMLAGNYG. The whole CDR3 is CASSMLAGNYGQYF. Variable domain in full (rest from reference TRBV19 and TRBJ2-4): DGGITQSPKYLFRKEGQNVTLSCEQNLNHDAMYWYRQDPGQGLRLIYYSQIVNDFQKGDIAEGYSVSREKKESFPLTVTSAQKNPTAFYLCASSMLAGNYGQYFGAGTRLSVL.